This T cell receptor beta chain was sequenced in a study of OX40 agonist ivuxolimab in advanced cancers. Across the whole study: Prior checkpoint blockade (anti-PD-1, anti-PD-L1 or anti-CTLA-4) was permitted; around 39% had it. Partial responses were recorded for three patients, including one with hepatocellular carcinoma and two with cutaneous melanoma.

Broader study findings: The specificity for antigen of the expanded peripheral T cells was not determined.

A note on this clone: What it recognizes is unknown.

Individuals having autoimmune disease history or systemic immunosuppression were not enrolled. TCRdb keeps only in-frame clones here, not all; method: immunoSEQ multiplex PCR. The data contain fewer than 40,000 clones, roughly 80% of them seen just once; the ten biggest clones take up roughly an eighth. This specimen was CD4+ or CD8+ T cells sorted from blood, taken in a trial of the OX40 agonist ivuxolimab. The clonotype was recovered from an adult with an advanced solid tumor such as melanoma, head and neck, liver or kidney cancer.

DNA of the CDR3: TGTGCCAGTAGAGCGGGAGGGCCCTACGAGCAGTACTTC. Its translation: CASRAGGPYEQYF. The rearrangement uses TRBV27 and TRBJ2-7, with 10 bases that match TRBD2. V dropped 9 bases and J dropped 2; count of bases not matched to a gene: 4. The CDR3 is 13 amino acids. CDR1 and CDR2 from the germline V gene are MNHEY and SMNVEV (reference sequence).